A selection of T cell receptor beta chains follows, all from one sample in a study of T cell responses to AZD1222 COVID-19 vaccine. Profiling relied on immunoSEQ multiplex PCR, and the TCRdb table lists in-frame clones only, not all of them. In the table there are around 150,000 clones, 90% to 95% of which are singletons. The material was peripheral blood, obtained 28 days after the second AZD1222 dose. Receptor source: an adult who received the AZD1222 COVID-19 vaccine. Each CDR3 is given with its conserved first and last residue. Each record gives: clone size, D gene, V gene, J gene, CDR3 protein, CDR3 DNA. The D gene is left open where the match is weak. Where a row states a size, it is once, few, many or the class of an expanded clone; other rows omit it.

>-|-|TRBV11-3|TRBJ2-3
CASSLGARRGDTQYF
TGTGCCAGCAGCTTAGGGGCTAGGCGTGGAGATACGCAGTATTTT
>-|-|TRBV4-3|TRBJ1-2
CASSQVPLQGLYGYTF
TGCGCCAGCAGCCAAGTCCCCCTCCAGGGGCTCTATGGCTACACCTTC
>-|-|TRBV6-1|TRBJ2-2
CASSALPPWSNTGELFF
TGTGCCAGCAGTGCGCTCCCTCCATGGAGCAACACCGGGGAGCTGTTTTTT
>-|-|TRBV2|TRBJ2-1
CASCKTLGAYNEQFF
TGTGCCAGCTGTAAAACCCTCGGCGCCTACAATGAGCAGTTCTTC
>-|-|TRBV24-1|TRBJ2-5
CATSDFSQAYQETQYF
TGTGCCACCAGTGATTTTTCACAGGCTTACCAAGAGACCCAGTACTTC
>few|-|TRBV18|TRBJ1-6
CASSPVEVRDSPLHF
TGTGCCAGCTCACCGGTAGAAGTCCGCGATTCACCCCTCCACTTT
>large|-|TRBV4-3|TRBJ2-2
CASSHLDETGELFF
TGCGCCAGCAGCCATCTTGACGAGACCGGGGAGCTGTTTTTT
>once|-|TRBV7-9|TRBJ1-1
CASSAYRDFVPEAFF
TGTGCCAGCAGCGCCTACAGGGATTTTGTCCCTGAAGCTTTCTTT
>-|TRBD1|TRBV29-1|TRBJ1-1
CSVVGQGARAFF
TGCAGCGTTGTGGGACAGGGGGCGAGGGCTTTCTTT
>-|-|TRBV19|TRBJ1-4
CASSIEAQGHNEKLFF
TGTGCCAGTAGTATAGAAGCGCAGGGCCATAATGAAAAACTGTTTTTT
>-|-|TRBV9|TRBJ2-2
CASSPGNGELFF
TGTGCCAGCAGCCCCGGAAACGGGGAGCTGTTTTTT
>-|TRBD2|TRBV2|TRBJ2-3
CARREREGDTQYF
TGTGCCAGAAGGGAGCGGGAGGGAGATACGCAGTATTTT
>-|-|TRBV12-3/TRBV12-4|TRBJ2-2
CASSLAESELFF
TGTGCCAGCAGTTTAGCGGAGTCCGAGCTGTTTTTT
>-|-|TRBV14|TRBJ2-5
CASSQLGGQETQYF
TGTGCCAGCAGCCAACTTGGAGGACAAGAGACCCAGTACTTC
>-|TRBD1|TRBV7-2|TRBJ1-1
CASSYRTGANTEAFF
TGTGCCAGCAGCTACCGGACAGGGGCGAACACTGAAGCTTTCTTT
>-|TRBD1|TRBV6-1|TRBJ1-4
CASSEGRDREKLFF
TGTGCCAGCAGCGAAGGGAGGGACAGGGAAAAACTGTTTTTT
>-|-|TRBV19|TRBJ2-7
CASSIDRNSYEQYF
TGTGCCAGTAGTATTGATCGGAACTCCTACGAGCAGTACTTC
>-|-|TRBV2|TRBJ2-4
CASTAGGGNIQYF
TGTGCCAGCACCGCAGGTGGGGGAAACATTCAGTACTTC
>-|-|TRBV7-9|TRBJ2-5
CASSLNGETQYF
TGTGCCAGCAGCCTCAATGGGGAGACCCAGTACTTC
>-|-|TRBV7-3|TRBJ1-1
CASSFQGLGEAFF
TGTGCCAGCAGCTTCCAGGGGCTCGGGGAAGCTTTCTTT